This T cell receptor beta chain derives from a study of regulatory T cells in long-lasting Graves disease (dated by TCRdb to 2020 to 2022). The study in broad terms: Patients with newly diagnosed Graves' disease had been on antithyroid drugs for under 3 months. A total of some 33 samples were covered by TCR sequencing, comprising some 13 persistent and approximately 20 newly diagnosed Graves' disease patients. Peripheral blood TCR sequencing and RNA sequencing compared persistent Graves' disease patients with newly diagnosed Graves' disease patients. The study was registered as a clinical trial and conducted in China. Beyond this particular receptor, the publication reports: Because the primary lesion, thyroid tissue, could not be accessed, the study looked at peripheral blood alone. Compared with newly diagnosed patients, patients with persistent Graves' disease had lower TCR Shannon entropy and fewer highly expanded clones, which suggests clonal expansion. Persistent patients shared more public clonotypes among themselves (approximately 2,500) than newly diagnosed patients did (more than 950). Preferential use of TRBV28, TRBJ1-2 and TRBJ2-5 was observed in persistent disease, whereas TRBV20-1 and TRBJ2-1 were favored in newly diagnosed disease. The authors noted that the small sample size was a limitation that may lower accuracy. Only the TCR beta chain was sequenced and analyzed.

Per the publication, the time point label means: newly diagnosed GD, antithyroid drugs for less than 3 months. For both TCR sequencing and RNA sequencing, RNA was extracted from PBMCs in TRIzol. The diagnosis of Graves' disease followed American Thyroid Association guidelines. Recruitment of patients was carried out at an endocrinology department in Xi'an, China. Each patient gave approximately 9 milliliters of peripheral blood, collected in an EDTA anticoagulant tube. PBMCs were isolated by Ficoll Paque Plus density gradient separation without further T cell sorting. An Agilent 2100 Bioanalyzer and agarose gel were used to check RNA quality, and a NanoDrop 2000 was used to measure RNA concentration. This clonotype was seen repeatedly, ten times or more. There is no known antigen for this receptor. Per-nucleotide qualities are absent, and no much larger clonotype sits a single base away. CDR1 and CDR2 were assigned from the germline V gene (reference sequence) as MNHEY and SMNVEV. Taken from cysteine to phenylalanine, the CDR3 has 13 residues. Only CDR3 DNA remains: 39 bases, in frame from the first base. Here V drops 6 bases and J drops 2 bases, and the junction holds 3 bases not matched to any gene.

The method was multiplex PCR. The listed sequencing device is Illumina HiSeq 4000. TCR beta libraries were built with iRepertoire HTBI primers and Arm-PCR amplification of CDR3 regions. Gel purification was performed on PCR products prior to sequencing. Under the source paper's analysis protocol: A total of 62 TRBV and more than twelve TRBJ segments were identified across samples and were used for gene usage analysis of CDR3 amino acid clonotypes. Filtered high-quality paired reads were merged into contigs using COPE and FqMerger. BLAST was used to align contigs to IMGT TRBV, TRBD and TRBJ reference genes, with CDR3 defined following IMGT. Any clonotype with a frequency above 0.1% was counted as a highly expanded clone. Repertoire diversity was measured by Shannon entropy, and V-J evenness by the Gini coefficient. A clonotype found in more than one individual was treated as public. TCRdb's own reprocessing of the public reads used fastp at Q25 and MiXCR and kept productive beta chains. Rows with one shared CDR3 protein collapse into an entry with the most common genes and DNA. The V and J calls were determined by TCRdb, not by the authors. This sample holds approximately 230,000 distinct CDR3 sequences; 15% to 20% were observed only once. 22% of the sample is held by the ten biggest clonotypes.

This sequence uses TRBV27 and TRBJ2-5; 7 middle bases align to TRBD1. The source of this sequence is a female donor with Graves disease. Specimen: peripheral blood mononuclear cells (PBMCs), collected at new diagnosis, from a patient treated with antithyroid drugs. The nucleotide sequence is TGTGCCAGCAGGACGGGACAGCAAGAGACCCAGTACTTC. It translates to CASRTGQQETQYF.